These 25 T cell receptor beta chains originate from one sample sequenced in a study of control samples from healthy donors and cancer patients. The method was immunoSEQ multiplex PCR; TCRdb's version includes in-frame clones alone and lacks a portion of them. The table records approximately 89,000 clones, more than 75% of them present only once. Sequenced input: blood. The receptor set was obtained from a woman between 35 and 50 years old in good health.

This clone was detected only once. The V gene is TRBV20-1, the J gene TRBJ1-1; no definite D call. This CDR3 spans 16 amino acids. Germline CDR1 and CDR2: DFQATT and SNEGSKA (reference sequence). Trimming pared 3 bases from V and 6 bases from J, leaving 23 bases between. DNA for the CDR3: TGCAGTGCTAGTGGCCAGATGAGTCTTGGCAGCGCTGAAGCTTTCTTT. Residues: CSASGQMSLGSAEAFF.

The V and J genes are TRBV27 and TRBJ1-5; no definite D call. V dropped 6 bases and J dropped 3 bases, with 9 bases sitting between them. The CDR3 is made up of 13 amino acids. Per the germline V gene, CDR1 is MNHEY and CDR2 is SMNVEV (reference sequence). The CDR3 here is CASRFSYNQPQHF. CDR3 DNA sequence: TGTGCCAGCAGGTTCAGTTACAATCAGCCCCAGCATTTT.

The rearrangement uses TRBV6-5 and TRBJ2-5; perhaps TRBD2 as D (6 bases). The CDR3 loop spans 13 amino acids. Germline CDR1 is MNHEY and CDR2 is SVGAGI. Trimming removed 11 bases at V and 5 bases at J, with 18 bases between. The CDR3 bases are TGTGCCGGCCGAACCGGGACTTTGGAGACCCAGTACTTC. It codes for CAGRTGTLETQYF.

This chain connects TRBV10-3 to TRBJ1-6, with D uncertain. This CDR3 contains 14 residues. Between the trimmed V and J ends, which lost 2 bases and 9 bases, there was a span of 11 bases. Germline V gene lookup returns CDR1 ENHRY and CDR2 SYGVKD. The DNA of the CDR3 is TGTGCCATCAGTGAGCAATCATCAGGTTCACCCCTCCACTTT. It translates to CAISEQSSGSPLHF.

The chain has TRBV9 and TRBJ2-7; D may correspond to TRBD1 or TRBD2 (6 bases each). Between the trimmed V and J ends, which lost 4 bases and 2 bases, there was a span of 13 bases. The CDR3 has 14 residues. CDR1 and CDR2 from the germline V gene are SGDLS and YYNGEE. The CDR3 loop is CASSSGGGPYEQYF. In nucleotides, the CDR3 is TGTGCCAGCAGCTCCGGAGGGGGACCCTACGAGCAGTACTTC.

J is TRBJ2-7 and V is TRBV25-1; D may be TRBD1 or TRBD2 (6 bases each). The germline gives CDR1 MGHDK, CDR2 SYGVNS. The CDR3 sequence is 16 residues long. V lost 1 base and J lost 4, with 17 bases in between. The CDR3 DNA reads TGTGCCAGCAGTGAATCATCCGGGGGCGCTTCATACGAGCAGTACTTC. Translated, it gives CASSESSGGASYEQYF.

CDR3 sequence: CASSLTGTGELFF. The CDR3 DNA sequence: TGTGCCAGCAGCTTAACAGGCACCGGGGAGCTGTTTTTT. The chain carries TRBV7-3 and TRBJ2-2; D unresolved. The V end was cut by 0 bases, the J end by 4 bases, with 3 bases between. Per the germline V gene, CDR1 is SGHTA and CDR2 is FQGTGA. The CDR3 is 13 residues long.

V is TRBV6-1 and J is TRBJ2-7, with 8 bases identical to TRBD2. The V segment lost 8 bases and the J segment 6 bases; nucleotides outside the gene matches: 6. The germline V gene encodes CDR1 MNHNS and CDR2 SASEGT. This CDR3 spans 12 amino acids. CDR3 sequence (DNA): TGTGCCAGCCGACGGGCGGGGGGCGAGCAGTACTTC. It specifies CASRRAGGEQYF.

The chain uses TRBV5-1 and TRBJ2-5; 7 bases are a match to TRBD1. V lost 2 bases to trimming and J lost 4 bases; unmatched junction nucleotides: 5. The germline gives CDR1 SGHRS, CDR2 YFSETQ. The CDR3 has 14 amino acids. The CDR3 sequence is CASSFDRVGETQYF. Written as DNA, the CDR3 is TGCGCCAGCAGCTTTGACAGGGTAGGAGAGACCCAGTACTTC. The variable domain in full, with the rest retrieved from reference TRBV5-1 and TRBJ2-5, is KAGVTQTPRYLIKTRGQQVTLSCSPISGHRSVSWYQQTPGQGLQFLFEYFSETQRNKGNFPGRFSGRQFSNSRSEMNVSTLELGDSALYLCASSFDRVGETQYFGPGTRLLVL.

This clone was counted only a few times. The chain carries TRBV5-4 and TRBJ1-5; D unresolved. V was trimmed by 4 bases and J by 7 bases, leaving 12 bases between them. Germline V gene sequence: CDR1 SGHNT, CDR2 YYREEE (reference sequence). This CDR3 is 13 amino acids long. The CDR3, as DNA: TGTGCCAGCAGCGTGGGAGGAGAACAGCCCCAGCATTTT. Translation gives CASSVGGEQPQHF.

The rearrangement links TRBV27 to TRBJ1-1, with 9 nucleotides matching TRBD1. This CDR3 is built from 15 residues. Losses at the gene ends were 5 bases for V and 4 bases for J; bases not matched to a gene: 8. CDR1 MNHEY and CDR2 SMNVEV come from the germline V gene (reference sequence). CDR3 in amino acids: CASSLKTGGITEAFF. In nucleotides, the CDR3 is TGTGCCAGCAGTCTGAAGACAGGGGGTATCACTGAAGCTTTCTTT.

The chain is built from TRBV6-5 and TRBJ1-1; D is unresolved. The V and J ends lost 0 bases and 1 base respectively, with 9 bases between them. CDR1 and CDR2 from the germline V gene are MNHEY and SVGAGI. This CDR3 region has 15 residues. CDR3 loop: CASSYSSPSNTEAFF. In nucleotides, the CDR3 is TGTGCCAGCAGTTACTCTTCCCCTTCGAACACTGAAGCTTTCTTT.

The rearrangement links TRBV14 to TRBJ2-3, with 12 positions matching TRBD2. V dropped 1 base and J dropped 6; count of bases not matched to a gene: 5. The CDR3 runs to 16 residues. Germline V CDR1 and CDR2: SGHDN, FVKESK. The CDR3 spells CASSQARLAGVDTQYF. Here the CDR3 DNA reads TGTGCCAGCAGCCAAGCTCGACTAGCGGGGGTTGATACGCAGTATTTT.

The chain has TRBV12-3 or TRBV12-4 and TRBJ1-2, with D unclear. The germline V and J ends were trimmed by 3 bases and 5 bases, with 7 bases remaining between them. CDR3 length: 12 residues. The DNA for the CDR3 is TGTGCCAGCAGTTTCGAATCTTATGGCTACACCTTC. As protein: CASSFESYGYTF.

The chain uses TRBV2 and TRBJ2-3, with D hard to call. V dropped 6 bases and J dropped 0 bases, with 7 bases sitting between them. The CDR3 runs to 13 residues. In germline, CDR1 is SNHLY, CDR2 FYNNEI. The CDR3 DNA reads TGTGCCAGCAGCTACTGGAGCACAGATACGCAGTATTTT. This codes for CASSYWSTDTQYF.

This clone occurred once. The gene calls are TRBV5-4 and TRBJ1-3; 8 bases are shared with TRBD1. Germline loops: CDR1 SGHNT, CDR2 YYREEE (reference sequence). This CDR3 has 16 residues. V shed 0 bases and J 0 bases; nucleotides not matched to a gene: 2. CDR3 residues: CASSLGQGTSGNTIYF. The CDR3 nucleotides read TGTGCCAGCAGCTTGGGACAGGGGACCTCTGGAAACACCATATATTTT.

This clone was observed a single time. This chain connects TRBV6-2 or TRBV6-3 to TRBJ2-5; 12 bases line up with TRBD1. This CDR3 is 14 amino acids long. The germline V gene has CDR1 MNHEY and CDR2 SVGEGT. The V gene end was trimmed by 5 bases and the J gene end by 4 bases; junction bases not matched to a gene: 2. The CDR3 DNA reads as TGTGCCAGCAGTCGGGGACAGGGGGCAGAGACCCAGTACTTC. Translating it yields CASSRGQGAETQYF.

The chain carries TRBV2 and TRBJ2-2; D not certain. From germline, CDR1 is SNHLY and CDR2 FYNNEI. V was trimmed by 5 bases and J by 3 bases, leaving 7 bases between them. This CDR3 region has 13 residues. The chain's CDR3 is CASSPGHTGELFF. As DNA, the CDR3 is TGTGCCAGCAGTCCGGGCCACACCGGGGAGCTGTTTTTT.

This sequence joins TRBV3-1 (or the pseudogene TRBV3-2) and TRBJ1-2; D is unresolved. The CDR3 loop spans 13 amino acids. CDR1 and CDR2 (germline): LGHDT, YNNKEL (reference sequence). Trimming cost V 4 bases and J 8 bases, with 14 bases left between them. DNA for the CDR3: TGTGCCAGCAGCCTATGGTCCGAAGGGGGCTACACCTTC. Amino acid sequence: CASSLWSEGGYTF.

The chain recombines TRBV29-1 with TRBJ1-1; 9 positions agree with TRBD1. Looked up from germline, CDR1 is SQVTM and CDR2 is ANQGSEA. V was clipped by 4 bases and J by 2 bases; unmatched bases: 5. This CDR3 comprises 14 residues. CDR3 protein: CSVAITGGNTEAFF. CDR3 coding DNA: TGCAGCGTTGCGATTACAGGGGGCAACACTGAAGCTTTCTTT.

This clone was observed a single time. The rearrangement joins TRBV5-1 to TRBJ2-4; TRBD1 matches 7 bases. CDR3 length: 16 residues. Germline V CDR1 and CDR2: SGHRS, YFSETQ. With 2 bases clipped from V and 3 bases from J, the junction kept 8 bases outside the gene matches. The DNA for the CDR3 is TGCGCCAGCAGCTTCGGGACAGCCCATTTCAAAAACATTCAGTACTTC. Amino acid sequence: CASSFGTAHFKNIQYF.

The chain employs TRBV3-1 (or the pseudogene TRBV3-2) and TRBJ2-6; the D is unclear. V dropped 1 base and J dropped 0 bases, with 10 bases sitting between them. The CDR3 spans 17 residues. Germline V lookup: CDR1 LGHDT, CDR2 YNNKEL (reference sequence). Here the CDR3 reads CASSQGSEASGANVLTF. CDR3 nucleotides: TGTGCCAGCAGCCAAGGCAGTGAGGCCTCTGGGGCCAACGTCCTGACTTTC.

This chain joins TRBV29-1 and TRBJ2-1, with 9 bases that match TRBD2. CDR1 and CDR2 from the germline V gene are SQVTM and ANQGSEA. The J segment lost 0 bases and the V segment lost 0 bases, leaving 9 bases of the junction unmatched. The length of the CDR3 is 18 residues. The CDR3 protein is CSVEDRPSGASSYNEQFF. DNA of the CDR3: TGCAGCGTTGAAGATCGGCCTAGCGGGGCGAGCTCCTACAATGAGCAGTTCTTC.

This clone was seen once. The chain recombines TRBV7-2 with TRBJ1-5; D is unclear. Germline CDR1 and CDR2: SGHTA and FQGNSA. CDR3 size: 18 residues. Trimming pared 1 base from V and 3 bases from J, leaving 19 bases between. CDR3 amino acids: CASSLDHGGYGNNQPQHF. The CDR3 region has the DNA TGTGCCAGCAGCTTAGACCACGGCGGGTACGGAAACAATCAGCCCCAGCATTTT.

This clone appeared a single time. The genes are TRBV5-4 and TRBJ2-1; TRBD1 agrees at 7 bases. The V gene end was trimmed by 4 bases and the J gene end by 3 bases; junction bases not matched to a gene: 7. This CDR3 has 15 amino acids. CDR1 SGHNT and CDR2 YYREEE come from the germline V gene (reference sequence). DNA of the CDR3: TGTGCCAGCAGCGCCCGACAGGGAAGCTACAATGAGCAGTTCTTC. Amino acids: CASSARQGSYNEQFF.